The rows below give T cell receptor beta chains drawn from one sample of a study of T cells in Graves' hyperthyroidism and ophthalmopathy. One entry per CDR3 protein, called by TCRdb with MiXCR from the multiplex PCR reads. The sample has about 480,000 distinct CDR3 sequences; approximately 15% are singletons. Sequenced sample: blood. The receptors were gathered from a woman aged 18-29 years with Graves' hyperthyroidism. The CDR3 runs from the conserved cysteine through the conserved F or W. The order of the fields is V gene, J gene, CDR3 protein.

>TRBV7-8|TRBJ1-1
CASSLMTGRVGPEAFF
>TRBV19|TRBJ2-1
CASSIVGALGANEQFF
>TRBV3-1|TRBJ1-1
CASSLGTAGAEAFF
>TRBV20-1|TRBJ1-5
CSARDAQAFSNQPQHF
>TRBV20-1|TRBJ2-1
CSGKTSGVNEQFF
>TRBV10-3|TRBJ2-5
CAIRTDRGQETQYF
>TRBV7-3|TRBJ2-5
CASSLSGSSQETQYF
>TRBV20-1|TRBJ1-6
CSGSTGGISPLHF
>TRBV7-3|TRBJ2-2
CASSQLTGAGELFF
>TRBV19|TRBJ2-1
CASSSLGRDKQFF
>TRBV9|TRBJ1-2
CASSASGQLNYGYTF
>TRBV6-2/TRBV6-3|TRBJ1-5
CASSYRAGQPQHF
>TRBV29-1|TRBJ2-7
CSVRDRHSYEQYF
>TRBV6-1|TRBJ2-1
CASSGKELAGYNEQFF
>TRBV11-3|TRBJ2-6
CASGSRSGANVLTF
>TRBV18|TRBJ2-1
CASSPREGDSYNEQFF
>TRBV12-3/TRBV12-4|TRBJ2-2
CASTLGTGELFF
>TRBV30|TRBJ2-1
CAWSTSGRRYEQFF
>TRBV19|TRBJ2-1
CASSKASGSSYNEQFF
>TRBV12-5|TRBJ1-1
CASPRGLTEAFF
>TRBV30|TRBJ2-3
CAWTSGPLADTQYF
>TRBV6-1|TRBJ2-1
CASSDWTDTYNEQFF
>TRBV12-5|TRBJ2-3
CASGSRLFTDTQYF
>TRBV6-1|TRBJ1-4
CATALGGATNEKLFF
>TRBV6-5|TRBJ2-2
CASSYRVETLRGELFF
>TRBV30|TRBJ2-3
CAWSRVAGSAYTQYF
>TRBV11-1|TRBJ2-3
CASSLVGDRTDTQYF
>TRBV7-8|TRBJ2-1
CASSIPSGTSGTYNEQFF
>TRBV12-3/TRBV12-4|TRBJ2-1
CASTPSFRWTGSGEQFF
>TRBV20-1|TRBJ2-1
CSARDRLETYNQNEQFF
>TRBV3-1|TRBJ2-3
CASSPRPGKTDTQYF
>TRBV7-6|TRBJ2-1
CASSLAQGALYNEQFF
>TRBV12-5|TRBJ1-3
CASAVRGQSSGNTIYF
>TRBV4-1|TRBJ1-3
CASSRGTVGNTVYF
>TRBV5-1|TRBJ2-1
CASSATSGQLNEQFF
>TRBV4-1|TRBJ2-7
CASSQGLAGDVHEQYF
>TRBV12-3/TRBV12-4|TRBJ2-3
CASSPASDTQYF
>TRBV5-1|TRBJ1-1
CASSLDVGTEAFF
>TRBV2|TRBJ1-1
CASRDRTGNTEAFF
>TRBV6-2/TRBV6-3|TRBJ2-3
CASSRLAGAGLLDTQYF
>TRBV18|TRBJ1-2
CASSQDSNYGYTF
>TRBV6-1|TRBJ2-1
CASSLILAGVDNEQFF
>TRBV20-1|TRBJ1-6
CSAPGTGYNSPLHF
>TRBV6-2/TRBV6-3|TRBJ1-3
CASRDFSGNTIYF
>TRBV5-1|TRBJ2-1
CASSFRGEQFF
>TRBV11-2|TRBJ1-1
CASSLAINTEAFF
>TRBV7-2|TRBJ2-5
CASSPWTPREETQYF
>TRBV5-1|TRBJ2-3
CASSLAATSGSTDTQYF
>TRBV5-8|TRBJ2-7
CASSISSGYEQYF
>TRBV19|TRBJ1-2
CATSKGAYYGYTF
>TRBV27|TRBJ2-2
CATQTGVNTGELFF
>TRBV6-2/TRBV6-3|TRBJ2-1
CASSYSTSGTYNEQFF
>TRBV20-1|TRBJ2-7
CSARSYPSGPAYEQYF
>TRBV30|TRBJ2-1
CAWRGYNYEQFF
>TRBV6-1|TRBJ1-2
CASSGSLQVLGGYTF